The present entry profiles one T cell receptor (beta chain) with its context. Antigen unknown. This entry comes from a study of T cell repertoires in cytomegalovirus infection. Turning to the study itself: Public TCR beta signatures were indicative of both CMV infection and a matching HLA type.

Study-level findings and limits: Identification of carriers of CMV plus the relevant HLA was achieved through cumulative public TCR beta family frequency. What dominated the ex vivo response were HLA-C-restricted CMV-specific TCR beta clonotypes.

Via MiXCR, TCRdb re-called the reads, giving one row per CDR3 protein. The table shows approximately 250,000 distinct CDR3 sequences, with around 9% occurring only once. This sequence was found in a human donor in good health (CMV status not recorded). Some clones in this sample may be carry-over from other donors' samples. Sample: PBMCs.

This CDR3 reads CASSQEGTDTQYF. In DNA form, the CDR3 reads TGCGCCAGCAGCCAAGAAGGCACAGATACGCAGTATTTT. The genes are TRBV4-1 and TRBJ2-3; no clear D. The CDR3 has 13 amino acids. V gave up 0 bases and J gave up 1 base, with 2 bases separating them. Germline V gene sequence: CDR1 MGHRA, CDR2 YSYEKL.